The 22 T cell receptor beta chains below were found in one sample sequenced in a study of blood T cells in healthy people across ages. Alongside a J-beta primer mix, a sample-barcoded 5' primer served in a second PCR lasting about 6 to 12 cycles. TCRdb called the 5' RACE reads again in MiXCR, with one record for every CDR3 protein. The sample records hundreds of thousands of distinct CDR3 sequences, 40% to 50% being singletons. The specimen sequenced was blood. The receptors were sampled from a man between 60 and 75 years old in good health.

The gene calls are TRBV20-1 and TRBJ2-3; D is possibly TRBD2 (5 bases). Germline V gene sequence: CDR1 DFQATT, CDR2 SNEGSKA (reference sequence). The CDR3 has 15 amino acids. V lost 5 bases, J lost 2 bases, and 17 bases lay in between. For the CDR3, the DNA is TGCAGTGCTGAACTTAGCGTGGGTATCACAGATACGCAGTATTTT. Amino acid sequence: CSAELSVGITDTQYF.

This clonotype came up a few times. The CDR3 sequence is CASSEALIKDQYF. CDR3 nucleotide sequence: TGTGCCAGCAGTGAAGCCCTAATAAAGGACCAGTACTTC. J is TRBJ2-7 and V is TRBV2; D is ambiguous. Looked up from germline, CDR1 is SNHLY and CDR2 is FYNNEI. CDR3 size: 13 residues. The V and J ends lost 0 bases and 10 bases respectively, with 13 bases between them.

The CDR3 sequence: CASSSQGSLNYEQYF. The CDR3 DNA is TGTGCCAGCAGCTCCCAGGGCTCCCTAAACTACGAGCAGTACTTC. The chain is built from TRBV7-2 and TRBJ2-7, with a weak D call TRBD1 (5 bases). The germline gives CDR1 SGHTA, CDR2 FQGNSA. The V end lost 4 bases, the J end lost 3 bases, and 16 bases lay between the germline ends. The CDR3 is made up of 15 amino acids.

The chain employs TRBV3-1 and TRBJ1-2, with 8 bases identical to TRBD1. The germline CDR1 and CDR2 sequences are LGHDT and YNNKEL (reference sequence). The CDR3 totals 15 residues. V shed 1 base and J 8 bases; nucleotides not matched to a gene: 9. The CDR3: CASSQASGQARGYTF. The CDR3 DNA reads TGTGCCAGCAGCCAAGCCTCGGGACAGGCGAGGGGCTACACCTTC. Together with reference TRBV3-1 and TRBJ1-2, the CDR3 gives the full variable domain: DTAVSQTPKYLVTQMGNDKSIKCEQNLGHDTMYWYKQDSKKFLKIMFSYNNKELIINETVPNRFSPKSPDKAHLNLHINSLELGDSAVYFCASSQASGQARGYTFGSGTRLTVV.

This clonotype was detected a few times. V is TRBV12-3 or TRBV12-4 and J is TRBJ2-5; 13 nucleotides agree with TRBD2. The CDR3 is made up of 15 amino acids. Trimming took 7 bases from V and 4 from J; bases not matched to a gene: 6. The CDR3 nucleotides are TGTGCCAGCACCCCGGGACTAGCGGGGATAGAGACCCAGTACTTC. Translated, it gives CASTPGLAGIETQYF.

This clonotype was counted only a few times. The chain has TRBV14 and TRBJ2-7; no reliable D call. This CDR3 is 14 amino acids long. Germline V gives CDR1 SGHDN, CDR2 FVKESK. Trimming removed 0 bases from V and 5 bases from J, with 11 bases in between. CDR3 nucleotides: TGTGCCAGCAGCCAAGATTGGGATTTCAACGAGCAGTACTTC. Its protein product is CASSQDWDFNEQYF. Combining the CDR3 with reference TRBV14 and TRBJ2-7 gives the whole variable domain EAGVTQFPSHSVIEKGQTVTLRCDPISGHDNLYWYRRVMGKEIKFLLHFVKESKQDESGMPNNRFLAERTGGTYSTLKVQPAELEDSGVYFCASSQDWDFNEQYFGPGTRLTVT.

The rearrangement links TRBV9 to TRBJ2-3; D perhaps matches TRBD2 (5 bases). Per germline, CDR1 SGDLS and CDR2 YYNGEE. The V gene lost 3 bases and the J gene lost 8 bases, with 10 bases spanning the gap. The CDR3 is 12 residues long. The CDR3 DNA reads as TGTGCCAGCAGCGGGGAAGAGGGTACGCAGTATTTT. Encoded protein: CASSGEEGTQYF.

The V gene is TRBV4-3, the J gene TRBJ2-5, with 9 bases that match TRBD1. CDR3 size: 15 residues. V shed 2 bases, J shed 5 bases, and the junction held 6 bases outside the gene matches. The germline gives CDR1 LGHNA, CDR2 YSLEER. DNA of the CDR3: TGCGCCAGCAGCCAAACCGGGACAGGGTGGGAGACCCAGTACTTC. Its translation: CASSQTGTGWETQYF.

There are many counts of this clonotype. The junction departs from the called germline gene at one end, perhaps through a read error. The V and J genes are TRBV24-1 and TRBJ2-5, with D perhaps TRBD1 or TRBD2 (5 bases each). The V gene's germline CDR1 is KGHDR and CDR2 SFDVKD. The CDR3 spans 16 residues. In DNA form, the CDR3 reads TGTGCCACAAGTGGGGGAATTGATGTCCCCGAAGAGACCCAGTACTTC. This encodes CATSGGIDVPEETQYF.

CDR3 sequence (DNA): TGTGCCAGCAGCGGCCGGGACAGGGACACCTACGAGCAGTACTTC. It specifies CASSGRDRDTYEQYF. V gene TRBV7-9 combines with J gene TRBJ2-7; TRBD1 agrees at 9 bases. Trimming removed 5 bases from V and 2 bases from J; junction bases left unmatched: 7. From germline, CDR1 is SEHNR and CDR2 FQNEAQ (reference sequence). The CDR3 consists of 15 residues.

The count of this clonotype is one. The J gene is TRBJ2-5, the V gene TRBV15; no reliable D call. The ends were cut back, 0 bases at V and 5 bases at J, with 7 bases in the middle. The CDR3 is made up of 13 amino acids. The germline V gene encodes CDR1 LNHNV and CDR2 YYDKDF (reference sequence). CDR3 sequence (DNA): TGTGCCACCAGCAGAGATAGTGTTGAGACCCAGTACTTC. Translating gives CATSRDSVETQYF.

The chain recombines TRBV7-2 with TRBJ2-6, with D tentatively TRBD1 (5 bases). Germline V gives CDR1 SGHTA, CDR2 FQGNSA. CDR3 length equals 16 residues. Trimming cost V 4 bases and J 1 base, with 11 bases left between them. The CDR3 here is CASSSAAGSGANVLTF. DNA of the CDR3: TGTGCCAGCAGCTCCGCGGCAGGGTCTGGGGCCAACGTCCTGACTTTC.

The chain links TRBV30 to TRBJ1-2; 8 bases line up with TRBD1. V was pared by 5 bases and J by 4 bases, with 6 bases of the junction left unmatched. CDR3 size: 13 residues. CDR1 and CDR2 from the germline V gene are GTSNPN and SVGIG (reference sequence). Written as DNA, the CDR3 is TGTGCCTGGGCCCTCGGACAGGGCTATGGCTACACCTTC. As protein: CAWALGQGYGYTF.

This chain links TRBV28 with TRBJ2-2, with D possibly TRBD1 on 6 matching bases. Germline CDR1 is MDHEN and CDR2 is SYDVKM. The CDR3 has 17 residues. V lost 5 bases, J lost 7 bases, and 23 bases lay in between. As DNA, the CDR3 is TGTGCCAGCAGTACTCCCTCTAACAGGGATCGTAGCGGGGAGCTGTTTTTT. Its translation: CASSTPSNRDRSGELFF.

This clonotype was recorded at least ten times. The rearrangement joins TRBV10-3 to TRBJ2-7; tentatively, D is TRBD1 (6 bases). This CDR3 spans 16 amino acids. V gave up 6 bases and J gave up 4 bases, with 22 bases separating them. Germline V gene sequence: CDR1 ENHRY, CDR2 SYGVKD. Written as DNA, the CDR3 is TGTGCCATCAGCGGAACGGACAGCATTGATTTTTACGAGCAGTACTTC. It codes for CAISGTDSIDFYEQYF.

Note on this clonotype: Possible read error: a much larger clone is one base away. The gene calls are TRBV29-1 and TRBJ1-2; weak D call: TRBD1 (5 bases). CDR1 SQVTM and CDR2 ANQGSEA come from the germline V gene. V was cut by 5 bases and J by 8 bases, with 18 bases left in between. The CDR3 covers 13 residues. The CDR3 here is CSVIPYGGEGYTF. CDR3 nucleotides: TGCAGCGTTATCCCCTACGGGGGGGAGGGCTACACCTTC.

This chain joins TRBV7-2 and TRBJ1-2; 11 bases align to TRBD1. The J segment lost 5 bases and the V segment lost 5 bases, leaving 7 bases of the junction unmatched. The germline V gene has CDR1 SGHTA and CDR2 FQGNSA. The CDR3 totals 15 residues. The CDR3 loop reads CASSLGQGALYGYTF. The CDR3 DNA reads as TGTGCCAGCAGCCTTGGACAGGGGGCGTTGTATGGCTACACCTTC.

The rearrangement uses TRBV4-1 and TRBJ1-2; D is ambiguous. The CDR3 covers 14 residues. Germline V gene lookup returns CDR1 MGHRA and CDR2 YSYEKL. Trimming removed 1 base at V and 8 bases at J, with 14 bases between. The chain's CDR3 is CASSQVSVNGGYTF. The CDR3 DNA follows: TGCGCCAGCAGCCAAGTGTCCGTGAATGGGGGCTACACCTTC.

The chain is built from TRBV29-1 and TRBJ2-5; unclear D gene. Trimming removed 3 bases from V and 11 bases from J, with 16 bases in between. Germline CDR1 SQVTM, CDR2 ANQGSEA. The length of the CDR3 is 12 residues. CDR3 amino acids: CSVDPADNEQYF. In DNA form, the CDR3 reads TGCAGCGTTGACCCGGCAGACAATGAGCAGTACTTC.

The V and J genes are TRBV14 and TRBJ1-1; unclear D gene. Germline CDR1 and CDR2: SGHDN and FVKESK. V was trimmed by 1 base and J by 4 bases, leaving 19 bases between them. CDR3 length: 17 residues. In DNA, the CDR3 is TGTGCCAGCAGCCAAGGACCCACCCTTTGGGCTGGCACTGAAGCTTTCTTT. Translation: CASSQGPTLWAGTEAFF. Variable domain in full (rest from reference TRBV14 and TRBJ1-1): EAGVTQFPSHSVIEKGQTVTLRCDPISGHDNLYWYRRVMGKEIKFLLHFVKESKQDESGMPNNRFLAERTGGTYSTLKVQPAELEDSGVYFCASSQGPTLWAGTEAFFGQGTRLTVV.

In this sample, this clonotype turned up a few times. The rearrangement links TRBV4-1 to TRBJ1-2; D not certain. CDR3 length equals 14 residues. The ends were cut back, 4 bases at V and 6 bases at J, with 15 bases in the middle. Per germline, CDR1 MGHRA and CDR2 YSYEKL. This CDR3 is CASSPKEGKDGYTF. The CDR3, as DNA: TGCGCCAGCAGCCCAAAAGAGGGTAAGGATGGCTACACCTTC.

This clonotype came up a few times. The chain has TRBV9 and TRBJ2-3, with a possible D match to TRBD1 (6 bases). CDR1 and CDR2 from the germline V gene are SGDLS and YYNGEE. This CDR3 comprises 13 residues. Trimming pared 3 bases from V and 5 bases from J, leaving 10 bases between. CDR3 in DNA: TGTGCCAGCAGCGAACAGGGCGGAGATACGCAGTATTTT. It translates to CASSEQGGDTQYF.